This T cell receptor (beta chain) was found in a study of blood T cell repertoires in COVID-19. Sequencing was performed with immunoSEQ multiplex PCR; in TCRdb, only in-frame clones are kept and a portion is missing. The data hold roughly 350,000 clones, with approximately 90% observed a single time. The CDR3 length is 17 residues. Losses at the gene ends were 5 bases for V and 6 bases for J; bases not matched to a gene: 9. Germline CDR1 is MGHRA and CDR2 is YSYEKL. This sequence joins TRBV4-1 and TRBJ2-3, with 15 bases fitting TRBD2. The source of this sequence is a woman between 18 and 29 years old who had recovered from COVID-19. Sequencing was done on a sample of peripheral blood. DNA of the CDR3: TGCGCCAGCAGCGCGGGACGGACTAGCGGGAGGGTGGATACGCAGTATTTT. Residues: CASSAGRTSGRVDTQYF.